A selection of T cell receptor beta chains follows, all from one sample in a study of CD8 T cells in Susac syndrome. TCRdb re-called the immunoSEQ multiplex PCR reads through MiXCR, storing one row per CDR3 protein. Of some 180,000 distinct CDR3 sequences listed, 90% to 95% were seen once; the top ten hold 0.095% to 0.1%. Material for sequencing was CD4+ T cells from PBMCs. The receptors shown here come from a human donor with Susac syndrome. CDR3s include the opening cysteine and the closing phenylalanine or tryptophan. The D gene is left open where the match is weak. A clone size is listed for some rows: how often the clone was seen (once, few, many), or a class if it is expanded.

16,TRBJ2-7,TRBD1,-,TRBV5-1,CASSRLQGSSSYEQYF,TGCGCCAGCAGCAGATTACAGGGGTCCAGCTCCTACGAGCAGTACTTC
14,TRBJ2-7,-,-,TRBV2,CASGFSTASYEQYF,TGTGCCAGCGGATTTTCGACAGCTTCCTACGAGCAGTACTTC
14,TRBJ1-4,-,-,TRBV12-3/TRBV12-4,CASSPRSADEKLFF,TGTGCCAGCAGTCCCCGTTCGGCGGATGAAAAACTGTTTTTT
11,TRBJ1-1,-,-,TRBV11-2,CASRRTGEAFF,TGTGCCAGCAGAAGAACAGGAGAAGCTTTCTTT
14,TRBJ1-2,-,-,TRBV5-1,CASTYDQANYGYTF,TGCGCCAGCACCTACGACCAAGCTAACTATGGCTACACCTTC
14,TRBJ1-1,TRBD1,-,TRBV19,CASSMGRGMTEAFF,TGTGCCAGTAGTATGGGCAGGGGGATGACTGAAGCTTTCTTT
15,TRBJ1-1,-,-,TRBV28,CASSFAGQRRTEAFF,TGTGCCAGCAGTTTTGCCGGTCAGAGGAGGACTGAAGCTTTCTTT
14,TRBJ2-1,-,-,TRBV18,CASSAPRWGVGQFF,TGTGCCAGCTCAGCCCCCCGATGGGGTGTCGGGCAGTTCTTC
12,TRBJ2-7,-,-,TRBV28,CASSSPPDEQYF,TGTGCCAGCAGTTCTCCCCCCGACGAGCAGTACTTC
14,TRBJ1-2,-,-,TRBV3-1,CASSQDVGTYGYTF,TGTGCCAGCAGCCAAGATGTCGGGACATATGGCTACACCTTC
11,TRBJ2-3,-,-,TRBV6-5,CACRNTDTQYF,TGTGCCTGCCGAAATACAGATACGCAGTATTTT
14,TRBJ1-1,-,-,TRBV5-1,CASSLEGVYTEAFF,TGCGCCAGCAGCTTGGAAGGGGTGTACACTGAAGCTTTCTTT
17,TRBJ1-6,TRBD1,once,TRBV7-2,CASSLAQGNVYNSPLHF,TGTGCCAGCAGCTTAGCACAGGGGAATGTGTATAATTCACCCCTCCACTTT
13,TRBJ2-7,TRBD1,-,TRBV7-8,CASSFGTGREQYF,TGTGCCAGCAGCTTCGGGACAGGGCGCGAGCAGTACTTC
17,TRBJ1-5,-,once,TRBV15,CATSRIRGRFDNQPQHF,TGTGCCACCAGCAGAATTCGGGGAAGATTCGACAATCAGCCCCAGCATTTT
14,TRBJ1-1,-,-,TRBV12-3/TRBV12-4,CASSNILRATEAFF,TGTGCCAGCAGCAACATCCTCCGGGCCACTGAAGCTTTCTTT
15,TRBJ2-2,-,once,TRBV12-3/TRBV12-4,CASSRSDGGAGELFF,TGTGCCAGCAGCCGGTCGGACGGTGGCGCCGGGGAGCTGTTTTTT
16,TRBJ1-5,-,once,TRBV30,CAWAHKRQGSNQPQHF,TGTGCCTGGGCCCATAAGAGGCAGGGGTCCAATCAGCCCCAGCATTTT
13,TRBJ2-5,-,-,TRBV30,CAWNPGHLRTQYF,TGTGCCTGGAACCCGGGGCACTTGAGGACCCAGTACTTC
14,TRBJ2-2,TRBD2,-,TRBV7-9,CASSLTSDTGELFF,TGTGCCAGCAGCTTGACTAGCGACACCGGGGAGCTGTTTTTT
13,TRBJ2-3,-,once,TRBV20-1,CSARQGTTDTQYF,TGCAGTGCTAGACAGGGAACGACAGATACGCAGTATTTT
15,TRBJ1-2,-,-,TRBV7-2,CASSPRGVADYGYTF,TGTGCCAGCAGCCCACGGGGGGTAGCTGACTATGGCTACACCTTC
13,TRBJ2-5,-,-,TRBV15,CATSRATEGTQYF,TGTGCCACCAGCAGAGCTACAGAGGGGACCCAGTACTTC
14,TRBJ1-4,TRBD1,-,TRBV23-1,CASSPRQGREKLFF,TGCGCCAGCAGTCCAAGACAGGGGCGTGAAAAACTGTTTTTT
15,TRBJ2-2,-,-,TRBV5-1,CASSLFGTNTGELFF,TGCGCCAGCAGCTTGTTTGGGACGAACACCGGGGAGCTGTTTTTT
14,TRBJ2-3,-,-,TRBV6-6,CASSEGGSTDTQYF,TGTGCCAGCAGTGAGGGGGGCAGTACAGATACGCAGTATTTT
13,TRBJ2-2,TRBD2,-,TRBV20-1,CSAKGGRLGELFF,TGCAGTGCTAAAGGCGGGAGGCTCGGGGAGCTGTTTTTT
14,TRBJ1-1,-,-,TRBV5-1,CASSLRFGGPEAFF,TGCGCCAGCAGCTTGCGATTCGGGGGGCCTGAAGCTTTCTTT
13,TRBJ1-1,-,-,TRBV10-2,CASSERAVSDAFF,TGCGCCAGCAGTGAGAGGGCCGTGTCAGACGCTTTCTTT
16,TRBJ2-7,TRBD2,-,TRBV7-2,CASSTGGFGGLAEQYF,TGTGCCAGCAGCACAGGAGGTTTTGGAGGACTAGCCGAGCAGTACTTC